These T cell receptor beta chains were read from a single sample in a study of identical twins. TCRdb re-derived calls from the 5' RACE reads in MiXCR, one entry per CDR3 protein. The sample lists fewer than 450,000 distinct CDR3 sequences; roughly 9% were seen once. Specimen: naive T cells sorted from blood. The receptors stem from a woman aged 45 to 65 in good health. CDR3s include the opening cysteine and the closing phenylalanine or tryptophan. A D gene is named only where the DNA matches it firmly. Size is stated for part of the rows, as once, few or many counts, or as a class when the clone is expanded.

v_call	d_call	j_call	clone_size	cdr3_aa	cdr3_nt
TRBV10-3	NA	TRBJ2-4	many	CASRDGNIQYF	TGTGCCTCCCGGGACGGAAACATTCAGTACTTC
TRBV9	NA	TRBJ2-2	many	CASSVAGELFF	TGTGCCAGCAGCGTAGCCGGGGAGCTGTTTTTT
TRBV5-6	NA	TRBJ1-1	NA	CASSYGGPEAFF	TGTGCCAGCAGCTACGGGGGGCCTGAAGCTTTCTTT
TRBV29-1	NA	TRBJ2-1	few	CSVVNEQFF	TGCAGCGTTGTAAATGAGCAGTTCTTC
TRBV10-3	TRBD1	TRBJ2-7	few	CAISDRGYEQYF	TGTGCCATCAGCGACAGGGGGTACGAGCAGTACTTC
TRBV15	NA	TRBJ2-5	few	CATSRDQGSQETQYF	TGTGCCACCAGCAGAGATCAGGGTTCACAAGAGACCCAGTACTTC
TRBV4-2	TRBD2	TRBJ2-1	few	CASSQEASGSSYNEQFF	TGTGCCAGCAGCCAAGAGGCTAGCGGGAGCTCCTACAATGAGCAGTTCTTC
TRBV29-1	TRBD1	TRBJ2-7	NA	CSVRQGTYEQYF	TGCAGCGTCCGACAGGGAACCTACGAGCAGTACTTC
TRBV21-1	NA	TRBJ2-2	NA	CASSKGRVYPGELFF	TGTGCCAGCAGCAAAGGGCGGGTATACCCCGGGGAGCTGTTTTTT
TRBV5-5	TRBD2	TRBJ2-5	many	CASSFVPGLGGETQYF	TGTGCCAGCAGCTTCGTCCCGGGACTGGGGGGGGAGACCCAGTACTTC
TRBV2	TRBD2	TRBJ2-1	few	CASRGRLADYNEQFF	TGTGCCAGCAGGGGGCGACTAGCGGATTACAATGAGCAGTTCTTC
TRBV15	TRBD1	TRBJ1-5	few	CATSSDRALYQPQHF	TGTGCCACCAGCAGTGACAGGGCCCTCTATCAGCCCCAGCATTTT
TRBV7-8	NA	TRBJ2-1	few	CASSPGLTTHEQFF	TGTGCCAGCAGCCCGGGACTGACGACGCATGAGCAGTTCTTC
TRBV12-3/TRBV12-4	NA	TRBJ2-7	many	CASSAVGTYEQYF	TGTGCCAGCAGTGCCGTGGGCACCTACGAGCAGTACTTC
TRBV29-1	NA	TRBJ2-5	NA	CSVASSVERTTQYF	TGCAGCGTTGCATCTAGCGTCGAGAGAACGACCCAGTACTTC
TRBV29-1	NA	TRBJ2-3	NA	CSVEGDSHTDTQYF	TGCAGCGTTGAAGGCGACAGCCACACAGATACGCAGTATTTT
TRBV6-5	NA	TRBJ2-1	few	CASSYGWIGSSYNEQFF	TGTGCCAGCAGTTACGGTTGGATCGGGAGCTCCTACAATGAGCAGTTCTTC
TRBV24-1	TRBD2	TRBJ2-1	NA	CATRSGRGPNEQFF	TGTGCCACCCGTAGCGGGAGGGGCCCTAATGAGCAGTTCTTC
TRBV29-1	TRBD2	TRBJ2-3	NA	CSIWGSGITDTQYF	TGCAGCATATGGGGTAGCGGGATCACAGATACGCAGTATTTT
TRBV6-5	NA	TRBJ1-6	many	CASSPGARNSPLHF	TGTGCCAGCAGCCCGGGGGCACGGAATTCACCCCTCCACTTT
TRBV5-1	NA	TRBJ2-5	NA	CASSLAQGRETQYF	TGCGCCAGCAGCTTGGCCCAGGGTAGGGAGACCCAGTACTTC
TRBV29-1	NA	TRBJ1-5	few	CSVGGGYDQPQHF	TGCAGCGTTGGGGGAGGGTACGATCAGCCCCAGCATTTT
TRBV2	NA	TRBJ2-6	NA	CASRQEGSGANVLTF	TGTGCCAGCAGGCAGGAAGGCTCTGGGGCCAACGTCCTGACTTTC
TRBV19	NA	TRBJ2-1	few	CASSMGVNEQFF	TGTGCCAGTAGTATGGGGGTCAATGAGCAGTTCTTC
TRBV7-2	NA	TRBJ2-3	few	CASSLLQLGTDTQYF	TGTGCCAGCAGCTTACTTCAGTTAGGCACAGATACGCAGTATTTT
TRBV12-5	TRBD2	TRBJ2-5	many	CASGLVRTSGSLETQYF	TGTGCTAGTGGTTTGGTACGCACTAGCGGGAGTTTAGAGACCCAGTACTTC
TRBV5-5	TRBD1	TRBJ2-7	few	CASSDEDRATYEQYF	TGTGCCAGCAGCGACGAGGACAGGGCGACCTACGAGCAGTACTTC
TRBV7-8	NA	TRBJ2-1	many	CASSPQPSSYNEQFF	TGTGCCAGCAGCCCCCAGCCAAGCTCCTACAATGAGCAGTTCTTC
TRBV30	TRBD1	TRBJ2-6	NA	CAWETGAGANVLTF	TGTGCCTGGGAAACAGGGGCTGGGGCCAACGTCCTGACTTTC
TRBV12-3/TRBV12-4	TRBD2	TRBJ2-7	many	CASSSRGVPLAGDSYEQYF	TGTGCCAGCAGTTCGAGGGGGGTGCCCCTAGCGGGGGACTCCTACGAGCAGTACTTC
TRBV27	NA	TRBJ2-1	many	CASSSSSSPYNEQFF	TGTGCCAGCAGTTCGAGCAGTAGCCCTTACAATGAGCAGTTCTTC
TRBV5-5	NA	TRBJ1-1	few	CASSLSLIGDTEAFF	TGTGCCAGCAGCTTGAGTTTGATCGGGGACACTGAAGCTTTCTTT
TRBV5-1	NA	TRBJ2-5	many	CASSLAGSVKETQYF	TGCGCCAGCAGCTTGGCAGGGTCGGTGAAAGAGACCCAGTACTTC
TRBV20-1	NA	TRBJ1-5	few	CSAQRKVGRGNQPQHF	TGCAGTGCTCAAAGGAAAGTGGGAAGAGGGAATCAGCCCCAGCATTTT
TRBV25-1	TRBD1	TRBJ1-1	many	CASSGGQGYTEAFF	TGTGCCAGCAGTGGGGGACAGGGGTACACTGAAGCTTTCTTT
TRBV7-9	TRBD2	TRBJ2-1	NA	CASSLSLAEVKSSYNEQFF	TGTGCCAGCAGCTTGAGTCTAGCGGAGGTGAAAAGCTCCTACAATGAGCAGTTCTTC
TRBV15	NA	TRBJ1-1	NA	CATSEDSIAFF	TGTGCCACCAGCGAAGACAGTATCGCTTTCTTT
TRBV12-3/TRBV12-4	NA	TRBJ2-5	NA	CASRRTRGGGETQYF	TGTGCCAGCAGACGGACAAGGGGTGGGGGAGAGACCCAGTACTTC